This T cell receptor beta chain was recovered during a study of cytotoxic CD8 clonotypes in ibrutinib-treated CLL. Profiling relied on immunoSEQ multiplex PCR, and the TCRdb table lists in-frame clones only, not all of them. The profile shows a few hundred thousand clones, about 80% of them singletons. V was clipped by 3 bases and J by 1 base; unmatched bases: 1. The CDR3 sequence is 15 residues long. Germline assignment: CDR1 SGHVS and CDR2 FNYEAQ. This TCR derives from a human donor with chronic lymphocytic leukemia. The source was PBMCs, collected before ibrutinib treatment. The V gene is TRBV7-6, the J gene TRBJ2-2; 8 bases are a match to TRBD1. Here the CDR3 DNA reads TGTGCCAGCAGCTTTGGGACAGGGAACACCGGGGAGCTGTTTTTT. Protein: CASSFGTGNTGELFF.